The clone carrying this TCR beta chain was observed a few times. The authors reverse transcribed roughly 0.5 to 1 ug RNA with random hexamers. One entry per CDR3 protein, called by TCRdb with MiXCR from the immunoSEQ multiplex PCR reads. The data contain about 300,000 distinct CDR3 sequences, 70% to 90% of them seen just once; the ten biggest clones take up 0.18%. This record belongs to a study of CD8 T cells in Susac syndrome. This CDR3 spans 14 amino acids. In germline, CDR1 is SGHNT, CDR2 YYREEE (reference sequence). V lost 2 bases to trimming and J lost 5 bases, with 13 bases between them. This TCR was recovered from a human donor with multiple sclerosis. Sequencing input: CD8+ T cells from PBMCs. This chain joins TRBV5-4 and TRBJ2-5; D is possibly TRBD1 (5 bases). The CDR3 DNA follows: TGTGCCAGCAGCTTTGTCCAGGGTCGCGAGACCCAGTACTTC. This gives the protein CASSFVQGRETQYF.